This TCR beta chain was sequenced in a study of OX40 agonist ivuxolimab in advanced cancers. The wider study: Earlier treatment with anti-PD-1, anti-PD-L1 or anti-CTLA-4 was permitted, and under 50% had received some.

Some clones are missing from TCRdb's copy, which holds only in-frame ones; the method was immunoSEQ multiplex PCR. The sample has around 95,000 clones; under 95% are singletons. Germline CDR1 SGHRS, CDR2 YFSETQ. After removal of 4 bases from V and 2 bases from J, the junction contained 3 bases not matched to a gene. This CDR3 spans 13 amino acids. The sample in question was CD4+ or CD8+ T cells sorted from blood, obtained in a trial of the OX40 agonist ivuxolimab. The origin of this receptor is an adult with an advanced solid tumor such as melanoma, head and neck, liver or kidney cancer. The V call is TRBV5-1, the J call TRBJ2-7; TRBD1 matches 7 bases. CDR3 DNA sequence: TGCGCCAGCAGCGGTGGACAGGCCTACGAGCAGTACTTC. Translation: CASSGGQAYEQYF.